The entry below describes one T cell receptor beta chain. What it binds is unknown. This sample is part of a study of shared clonotypes between healthy human individuals. Study-wide points: Clonotypes shared by all four sorted-subset donors had higher generation probabilities than non-shared clonotypes.

The V gene's germline CDR1 is SGHNT and CDR2 YYREEE (reference sequence). Trimming took 0 bases from V and 4 from J, leaving 10 bases between them. The CDR3 runs to 15 residues. Data came from immunoSEQ multiplex PCR; TCRdb stores just in-frame clones and leaves some out. The data contain some 740,000 clones, 80% to 95% of them singletons. CD45RO negativity and positive selection for CCR7 defined naive CD8 cells, a population that excluded terminally differentiated effector memory CD45RA+ cells. The rearrangement joins TRBV5-4 to TRBJ1-4, with D perhaps matching TRBD1 (6 bases). The sample consisted of naive CD8+ T cells sorted from blood. The TCR comes from a man aged 30 to 39 in good health. This chain's CDR3 is CASSLATDSNEKLFF. CDR3 nucleotides: TGTGCCAGCAGCTTGGCTACGGACAGTAATGAAAAACTGTTTTTT. Full variable domain (rest looked up from reference TRBV5-4 and TRBJ1-4): ETGVTQSPTHLIKTRGQQVTLRCSSQSGHNTVSWYQQALGQGPQFIFQYYREEENGRGNFPPRFSGLQFPNYSSELNVNALELDDSALYLCASSLATDSNEKLFFGSGTQLSVL.